These T cell receptor beta chains were read from a single sample in a study of blood T cells in healthy people across ages. TCRdb reprocessed the 5' RACE reads with MiXCR, giving one entry per CDR3 protein. The sample contains some 640,000 distinct CDR3 sequences, less than 35% of which appear only once. Sample: blood. The source is a woman older than 75 in good health. CDR3s include the opening cysteine and the closing phenylalanine or tryptophan. The order of the fields is CDR3 DNA, CDR3 protein, J gene, V gene, D gene, clone size. The D gene is left open where the match is weak. Only some rows state a clone size, as once, few, many or a class for expanded clones.

TGTGCCAGCAGTTCGGCTGGGGGAAGGGGTAGTGAAAAACTGTTTTTT | CASSSAGGRGSEKLFF | TRBJ1-4 | TRBV12-3/TRBV12-4 | . | few
TGTGCCAGCAGCTCCACAACGCGGGATACGCAGTATTTT | CASSSTTRDTQYF | TRBJ2-3 | TRBV7-3 | . | many
TGTGCCAGCAGGCCCGACGGGGGCGGATACAATGAGCAGTTCTTC | CASRPDGGGYNEQFF | TRBJ2-1 | TRBV6-2/TRBV6-3 | . | many
TGTGCCAGTAGTAACCAGCGGGGGGTCACAGATACGCAGTATTTT | CASSNQRGVTDTQYF | TRBJ2-3 | TRBV19 | TRBD2 | many
TGTGCCAGCAGCTTAAGGTCGAGCGGGCAGCCCCAGCATTTT | CASSLRSSGQPQHF | TRBJ1-5 | TRBV7-2 | . | .
TGTGCCAGCAGTGAAGGCCGGGGGCAAGGTACTAACATTCAGTACTTC | CASSEGRGQGTNIQYF | TRBJ2-4 | TRBV6-1 | . | many
TGCACCAGCAGCACCCGACTAGCGGGGGGTAGCACAGATACGCAGTATTTT | CTSSTRLAGGSTDTQYF | TRBJ2-3 | TRBV5-1 | TRBD2 | few
TGTGCCAGCTCACCACCGGCTAGCGGGGGGGACTACGAGCAGTACTTC | CASSPPASGGDYEQYF | TRBJ2-7 | TRBV18 | TRBD2 | .
TGTGCCAGCAGCCTGACCCACAGGGTGGGTGAGCAGTTCTTC | CASSLTHRVGEQFF | TRBJ2-1 | TRBV7-3 | . | many
TGTGCCAGCAGCCCTTCGGGACAGGGTAATTCACCCCTCCACTTT | CASSPSGQGNSPLHF | TRBJ1-6 | TRBV7-3 | TRBD1 | many
TGTGCCAGCCGACGGGGACTGTTCAACTATGGCTACACCTTC | CASRRGLFNYGYTF | TRBJ1-2 | TRBV6-1 | . | few
TGCGCCAGCAGCGCAGCCCAGGGTGGCTATGGCTACACCTTC | CASSAAQGGYGYTF | TRBJ1-2 | TRBV5-1 | . | many
TGTGCCAGCAGTTTAGGACCACGCTACGAGCAGTACTTC | CASSLGPRYEQYF | TRBJ2-7 | TRBV27 | . | many
TGCGCCAGCAGTGAGTCTCGAGCGGGGGTGAGCACAGATACGCAGTATTTT | CASSESRAGVSTDTQYF | TRBJ2-3 | TRBV10-2 | TRBD2 | .
TGCAGTACTAACCGGCGCCCTTACACAGATACGCAGTATTTT | CSTNRRPYTDTQYF | TRBJ2-3 | TRBV20-1 | . | .
TGTGCCAGCAATTACCCAACAACAGGTTACAATCAGCCCCAGCATTTT | CASNYPTTGYNQPQHF | TRBJ1-5 | TRBV6-5 | . | many
TGTGCCAGCAGTGAACGGACAGCCTACTCTGGGGCCAACGTCCTGACTTTC | CASSERTAYSGANVLTF | TRBJ2-6 | TRBV2 | . | many
TGCAGCGTTAGGGGGATTTCTGGGGCCAACGTCCTGACTTTC | CSVRGISGANVLTF | TRBJ2-6 | TRBV29-1 | . | many
TGTGCCAGCAGCTTAGTACAGGGGCCCCTCTACGAGCAGTACTTC | CASSLVQGPLYEQYF | TRBJ2-7 | TRBV7-2 | TRBD1 | many
TGCAGCGTTCGGAGCGGGGCACAAGATACGCAGTATTTT | CSVRSGAQDTQYF | TRBJ2-3 | TRBV29-1 | TRBD2 | .
TGCAGTGCCGAGGAAAGACAGCCCCTTGAAAAACTGTTTTTT | CSAEERQPLEKLFF | TRBJ1-4 | TRBV20-1 | . | .
TGTGCCAGCAGCCCTTACGGGACAGGGGGCATTGAGCCCCAGCATTTT | CASSPYGTGGIEPQHF | TRBJ1-5 | TRBV7-9 | TRBD1 | many
TGCAGTGCTAGAGATGGCGGGACAGGGTTCTACGAGCAGTACTTC | CSARDGGTGFYEQYF | TRBJ2-7 | TRBV20-1 | TRBD1 | .
TGTGCCATCGGAGAGGGGTTGGGAGAAAAACTGTTTTTT | CAIGEGLGEKLFF | TRBJ1-4 | TRBV10-3 | . | many
TGTGCCAGCAGCCCCAGGACAGGGGCTTACACTGAAGCTTTCTTT | CASSPRTGAYTEAFF | TRBJ1-1 | TRBV7-8 | TRBD1 | few
TGTGCCATCAGTTCCTCAGGAGGGGGTTCTGAAGCTTTCTTT | CAISSSGGGSEAFF | TRBJ1-1 | TRBV10-3 | . | few
TGTGCCAGCAGTTTGATCGGAAACGAGCAGTACTTC | CASSLIGNEQYF | TRBJ2-7 | TRBV12-3/TRBV12-4 | . | many
TGTGCCAGCAGCCCTAACGGGAGGGCCCTTCATGAGCAGTTCTTC | CASSPNGRALHEQFF | TRBJ2-1 | TRBV7-2 | TRBD2 | .
TGTGCCAGCTCGGGGCGGGGGTTCGCTGAAGCTTTCTTT | CASSGRGFAEAFF | TRBJ1-1 | TRBV5-6 | . | few
TGCAGTGCTAGAGGACAGGGGGGTTTGGAGACCCAGTACTTC | CSARGQGGLETQYF | TRBJ2-5 | TRBV20-1 | TRBD1 | many
TGCAGTGCTAGAGGGGGGCACCCCGAGTACTCCTACGAGCAGTACTTC | CSARGGHPEYSYEQYF | TRBJ2-7 | TRBV20-1 | . | many
TGTGCCAGCAGCTCGTACATAAATCAGCCCCAGCATTTT | CASSSYINQPQHF | TRBJ1-5 | TRBV7-2 | . | many
TGTGCCAGCAGCTTTCTGGGACAAAGGGCGGACACCGGGGAGCTGTTTTTT | CASSFLGQRADTGELFF | TRBJ2-2 | TRBV7-6 | . | many
TGCGCCAGCAGCTTGCGGTCAGGGGAGGACTATGGCTACACCTTC | CASSLRSGEDYGYTF | TRBJ1-2 | TRBV5-1 | . | .
TGCAGTGCTTCCCCTTTTAGGGGGGACCAAGAGACCCAGTACTTC | CSASPFRGDQETQYF | TRBJ2-5 | TRBV20-1 | . | many
TGTGCCAGCAGCAGGGGCAGCACAGATGCGCAGTATTTT | CASSRGSTDAQYF | TRBJ2-3 | TRBV5-4 | . | few
TGTGCCAGCAGCTTCCCGGGACTAGCGGGGGGTACAGATACGCAGTATTTT | CASSFPGLAGGTDTQYF | TRBJ2-3 | TRBV11-2 | TRBD2 | many
TGTGCCAGCAGCCAAGCATTCGGGACTAGCGGGGGGGAACAAGAGACCCAGTACTTC | CASSQAFGTSGGEQETQYF | TRBJ2-5 | TRBV3-1 | TRBD2 | many
TGCGCCAGCAGCTTTGAACAGGGCGTTGGGTCACCCCTCCACTTT | CASSFEQGVGSPLHF | TRBJ1-6 | TRBV5-1 | . | .